This is a list of T cell receptor beta chains from one sample in a study of blood T cell repertoires in COVID-19. Clones were read by immunoSEQ multiplex PCR, and TCRdb kept only the in-frame ones, dropping some. This sample has some 150,000 clones; 70% to 80% occur once, and the top ten carry around 4.8%. The specimen sequenced was peripheral blood. The source is a woman at least 80 years old with active or convalescent COVID-19. CDR3s include the opening cysteine and the closing phenylalanine or tryptophan. The D gene is left open where the match is weak. The size entry is marked missing in some rows and otherwise reads once, few, many or a size class.

clone_size	v_call	d_call	cdr3_length	j_call	cdr3_nt	cdr3_aa
.	TRBV29-1	.	11	TRBJ1-1	TGCAGCGTTGTCTCGAACACTGAAGCTTTCTTT	CSVVSNTEAFF
.	TRBV7-3	.	16	TRBJ1-3	TGTGCCAGCAGCTTAGGCGGGGTGGGCTCTGGAAACACCATATATTTT	CASSLGGVGSGNTIYF
.	TRBV19	.	14	TRBJ2-3	TGTGCCAGTAGTATCTCCAGGGTCACAGATACGCAGTATTTT	CASSISRVTDTQYF
.	TRBV28	TRBD2	15	TRBJ2-7	TGTGCCAGCAGGACAAGCGGGGGGGTAAACTACGAGCAGTACTTC	CASRTSGGVNYEQYF
.	TRBV5-1	TRBD1	16	TRBJ1-2	TGCGCCAGCAGCTTGACTTCCGGGACAGGGGGCAATGGCTACACCTTC	CASSLTSGTGGNGYTF
.	TRBV7-9	.	14	TRBJ2-2	TGTGCCAGCAACACCGGGTCGTCCACCGGGGAGCTGTTTTTT	CASNTGSSTGELFF
.	TRBV7-8	.	14	TRBJ1-2	TGTGCCAGCAGCTTATCGGGGGGAAACTATGGCTACACCTTC	CASSLSGGNYGYTF
.	TRBV10-3	.	11	TRBJ1-6	TGTGCCATCAGTTCAGGGTCCACCCTCCACTTT	CAISSGSTLHF
.	TRBV7-3	.	16	TRBJ1-6	TGTGCCAGCAGCCCTGGCTCGCCGGGGGGTTATTCACCCCTCCACTTT	CASSPGSPGGYSPLHF
.	TRBV6-6	TRBD1	14	TRBJ2-2	TGTGCCAGCACCAAAACAGGGGGGACCGGGGAGCTGTTTTTT	CASTKTGGTGELFF
.	TRBV4-2	.	14	TRBJ1-2	TGTGCCAGCAGCCAAGTTCCGGGGGACTATGGCTACACCTTC	CASSQVPGDYGYTF
.	TRBV4-1	.	14	TRBJ2-2	TGCGCCAGCAGCCAAGATCAGGGGACCGGGGAGCTGTTTTTT	CASSQDQGTGELFF
.	TRBV3-1/TRBV3-2	TRBD1	16	TRBJ1-5	TGTGCCAGCAGCCCTGGGACAGGGGGCCTCAATCAGCCCCAGCATTTT	CASSPGTGGLNQPQHF
few	TRBV21-1	.	14	TRBJ1-2	TGTGCCAGCAGCAAAGAAACAGGGGGGAATGGCTACACCTTC	CASSKETGGNGYTF
.	TRBV4-1	.	16	TRBJ1-5	TGCGCCAGCAGCCAAGTGAACAGGGCTAGCAATCAGCCCCAGCATTTT	CASSQVNRASNQPQHF
few	TRBV10-3	TRBD1	14	TRBJ1-1	TGTGCCATCAGTAGGGGACAGGGAATCAATGAAGCTTTCTTT	CAISRGQGINEAFF
.	TRBV2	TRBD1	14	TRBJ1-1	TGTGCCACAGGGGGAGGAGCAGTGAACACTGAAGCTTTCTTT	CATGGGAVNTEAFF
.	TRBV3-1/TRBV3-2	.	13	TRBJ2-3	TGTGCCAGCAGCCAGGTGGGGGGAGATACGCAGTATTTT	CASSQVGGDTQYF
.	TRBV5-6	TRBD2	18	TRBJ2-1	TGTGCCAGCAGCTGGTCGCCTCTAGCGGGGGGGCGTTACAATGAGCAGTTCTTC	CASSWSPLAGGRYNEQFF
.	TRBV5-1	TRBD1	14	TRBJ2-4	TGCGCCAGCAGCTTGGGGACAGGGAAAAACATTCAGTACTTC	CASSLGTGKNIQYF
few	TRBV3-1/TRBV3-2	.	18	TRBJ1-6	TGTGCCAGCAGCCAAGTAATCCACAGGGTGGACTTGGGTTCACCCCTCCACTTT	CASSQVIHRVDLGSPLHF
.	TRBV5-1	.	16	TRBJ1-2	TGCGCCAGCAGCTTGAATATAGCAGGGGAAGACTATGGCTACACCTTC	CASSLNIAGEDYGYTF
.	TRBV28	TRBD1	15	TRBJ2-7	TGTGCCAGCAGAAGGACCCCCGGGACAGCCTACGAGCAGTACTTC	CASRRTPGTAYEQYF
.	TRBV2	.	13	TRBJ1-1	TGTGCCAGCATTCTGACAGGAGGAACTGAAGCTTTCTTT	CASILTGGTEAFF
.	TRBV7-2	TRBD1	17	TRBJ1-3	TGTGCCAGCAGCTTCGGGCCGACAGGGATGCCTGGAAACACCATATATTTT	CASSFGPTGMPGNTIYF
.	TRBV5-1	TRBD2	15	TRBJ2-2	TGCGCCAGCAGCTTTAGCGGGCAGAACACCGGGGAGCTGTTTTTT	CASSFSGQNTGELFF
.	TRBV6-2/TRBV6-3	TRBD1	20	TRBJ2-6	TGTGCCAGCAGTTACTCGGGACGACAGGGGTGGGACTCTGGGGCCAACGTCCTGACTTTC	CASSYSGRQGWDSGANVLTF
once	TRBV5-1	TRBD2	16	TRBJ2-1	TGCGCCAGCAGCGGGACGTCGGGACTAGCCTTATCTGAGCAGTTCTTC	CASSGTSGLALSEQFF
.	TRBV28	.	13	TRBJ1-5	TGTGCCAGCAATACTAGGAGGGATCAGCCCCAGCATTTT	CASNTRRDQPQHF
once	TRBV3-1/TRBV3-2	TRBD1	16	TRBJ1-2	TGTGCCAGCAGCCAAGAATTGACCACAGGGGGCAATGGCTACACCTTC	CASSQELTTGGNGYTF
once	TRBV5-1	.	13	TRBJ2-5	TGCGCCAGCAGCTTAGAGGCCCAAGAGACCCAGTACTTC	CASSLEAQETQYF
.	TRBV7-9	.	16	TRBJ2-4	TGTGCCAGCAGCCTAAACAGAGACCTAGCCAAAAACATTCAGTACTTC	CASSLNRDLAKNIQYF
.	TRBV3-1/TRBV3-2	.	14	TRBJ1-1	TGTGCCAGCAGCTTCCCAGGAATGAACACTGAAGCTTTCTTT	CASSFPGMNTEAFF